The clone carrying this TCR beta chain was counted a few times. The sample comes from a study of T cells in localized non-small cell lung cancer. Profiling relied on immunoSEQ multiplex PCR, and the TCRdb table lists in-frame clones only, not all of them. The sample includes more than 10,000 clones, 28% of them seen just once. Looked up from germline, CDR1 is SGDLS and CDR2 is YYNGEE. With 4 bases clipped from V and 1 base from J, the junction kept 11 bases outside the gene matches. This CDR3 is built from 17 residues. The chain employs TRBV9 and TRBJ2-3; TRBD2 aligns across 8 bases. The sequencing here drew on lung tumor tissue, taken before any cancer treatment. The source of this sequence is a female donor at least 60 years old with stage I lung adenocarcinoma. CDR3 amino acids: CASSPDRGAGGTDTQYF. The CDR3 bases are TGTGCCAGCAGCCCTGACCGGGGAGCGGGGGGCACAGATACGCAGTATTTT.